These T cell receptor beta chains were read from a single sample in a study of blood T cell repertoires in COVID-19. Profiling relied on immunoSEQ multiplex PCR, and the TCRdb table lists in-frame clones only, not all of them. The data show 200,000 to 250,000 clones, just over 85% seen once. The sequenced sample consisted of PBMCs or T cells enriched from blood (not recorded which). The source is a woman between 50 and 59 years old with acute COVID-19. CDR3s include the opening cysteine and the closing phenylalanine or tryptophan. D genes are given only for firm matches. Where a row states a size, it is once, few, many or the class of an expanded clone; other rows omit it.

d_call,j_call,v_call,clone_size,cdr3_nt,cdr3_aa
NA,TRBJ2-1,TRBV18,NA,TGTGCCAGCTCACCACCCGGGGTTTACAATGAGCAGTTCTTC,CASSPPGVYNEQFF
TRBD1,TRBJ1-1,TRBV6-2/TRBV6-3,NA,TGTGCCAGCAGTTACTTCGGACAGGGAGAGAACACTGAAGCTTTCTTT,CASSYFGQGENTEAFF
NA,TRBJ1-3,TRBV5-8,once,TGTGCCAGCAGCTTGGGCACGAGCTCTGGAAACACCATATATTTT,CASSLGTSSGNTIYF
TRBD2,TRBJ2-1,TRBV24-1,NA,TGTGCCACCAGTGATCCGAGCGGGGGCTCCTACAATGAGCAGTTCTTC,CATSDPSGGSYNEQFF
NA,TRBJ1-2,TRBV7-2,NA,TGTGCCAGCAGACTGGACAGCTACTATGGCTACACCTTC,CASRLDSYYGYTF
TRBD1,TRBJ2-5,TRBV12-3/TRBV12-4,NA,TGTGCCAGCAGAACAGGGGTGGGAGAGACCCAGTACTTC,CASRTGVGETQYF
NA,TRBJ2-1,TRBV7-2,NA,TGTGCCAGCAGCACAATCAACAGGGTGGCCTACAATGAGCAGTTCTTC,CASSTINRVAYNEQFF
NA,TRBJ2-7,TRBV28,once,TGTGCCAGCAGCTTCGGACAAAGCCCCTACGAGCAGTACTTC,CASSFGQSPYEQYF
TRBD2,TRBJ2-7,TRBV7-9,NA,TGTGCCAGCAGCTTCGGGCTAGCGGGAAGGGCCGAGCAGTACTTC,CASSFGLAGRAEQYF
NA,TRBJ1-6,TRBV28,NA,TGTGCCAGCAGGACAATACAGGGACGGCAGTCACCCCTCCACTTT,CASRTIQGRQSPLHF
NA,TRBJ2-1,TRBV5-1,few,TGCGCCAGCAGCTTGGCCAGTAATTCCTACAATGAGCAGTTCTTC,CASSLASNSYNEQFF
NA,TRBJ2-2,TRBV28,once,TGTGCCAGCAGGGTCTGGGGCGGCACCGGGGAGCTGTTTTTT,CASRVWGGTGELFF
TRBD2,TRBJ2-7,TRBV3-1/TRBV3-2,NA,TGTGCCAGCAGCGCCCCCGGGGGGACGCGCTACGAGCAGTACTTC,CASSAPGGTRYEQYF
TRBD2,TRBJ2-7,TRBV27,NA,TGTGCCAGCGGAAGCGGGATTACCTCCTACGAGCAGTACTTC,CASGSGITSYEQYF
NA,TRBJ1-1,TRBV29-1,NA,TGCAGCGTTGAAGATCTACAGGCGAACACTGAAGCTTTCTTT,CSVEDLQANTEAFF
NA,TRBJ2-1,TRBV9,NA,TGTGCCAGCAGCGTGCGGGACGCCTACAATGAGCAGTTCTTC,CASSVRDAYNEQFF